The 20 T cell receptor beta chains in this list originate from one sample, sequenced in a study of T cell changes during pregnancy in multiple sclerosis. Generated by immunoSEQ multiplex PCR, the TCRdb table keeps only in-frame clones and is missing some. The data contain roughly 93,000 clones, roughly 94% of them singletons. The source material was peripheral blood, sampled after pregnancy. These receptors were collected from a female donor in good health, enrolled as a control in a pregnancy study.

J is TRBJ2-3 and V is TRBV15, with D unclear. This CDR3 comprises 14 residues. Between the trimmed V and J ends, which lost 0 bases and 5 bases, there was a span of 9 bases. Germline CDR1 is LNHNV and CDR2 is YYDKDF (reference sequence). The CDR3 bases are TGTGCCACCAGCAGAGATCGGGTCGAAGATACGCAGTATTTT. This encodes CATSRDRVEDTQYF.

V usage is TRBV19 and J usage is TRBJ1-1, with 9 positions matching TRBD1. This CDR3 is built from 15 residues. CDR1 and CDR2 from the germline V gene are LNHDA and SQIVND (reference sequence). V shed 6 bases and J 4 bases; nucleotides not matched to a gene: 9. CDR3 sequence (DNA): TGTGCCAGTAGGGACTTACAGGGGGCTGTCACTGAAGCTTTCTTT. It yields the protein CASRDLQGAVTEAFF.

This sequence joins TRBV5-1 and TRBJ2-5; tentatively, D is TRBD2 (7 bases). The CDR3 loop spans 17 amino acids. CDR1 SGHRS and CDR2 YFSETQ come from the germline V gene. The V end was cut by 0 bases, the J end by 5 bases, with 20 bases between. The CDR3 sequence is CASSLAVGAGAQETQYF. CDR3 in DNA: TGCGCCAGCAGCTTGGCTGTGGGGGCGGGGGCACAGGAGACCCAGTACTTC.

V usage is TRBV28 and J usage is TRBJ2-7, with D possibly matching TRBD1 (5 bases). Per germline, CDR1 MDHEN and CDR2 SYDVKM. This CDR3 has 13 amino acids. Between the trimmed V and J ends, which lost 9 bases and 3 bases, there was a span of 15 bases. The DNA of the CDR3 is TGTGCCAGTACGACTGGGGCAGACTACGAGCAGTACTTC. Translated: CASTTGADYEQYF.

This clone occurred once. This chain uses TRBV11-2 with TRBJ1-4; TRBD1 agrees at 11 bases. This CDR3 contains 14 residues. V gave up 5 bases and J gave up 8 bases; unmatched junction bases: 4. Germline CDR1 SGHAT, CDR2 FQNNGV. As DNA, the CDR3 is TGTGCCAGCAGCCCGGGACAGGGGGGAGAAAAACTGTTTTTT. Its protein is CASSPGQGGEKLFF.

This sequence joins TRBV19 and TRBJ1-4; maybe TRBD1 (6 bases). V was trimmed by 5 bases and J by 8 bases, leaving 12 bases between them. From germline, CDR1 is LNHDA and CDR2 SQIVND (reference sequence). The CDR3 totals 13 residues. This chain's CDR3 is CASSSDSWEKLFF. For the CDR3, the DNA is TGTGCCAGTAGTTCGGACAGTTGGGAAAAACTGTTTTTT. The full variable domain, completed using reference TRBV19 and TRBJ1-4, is DGGITQSPKYLFRKEGQNVTLSCEQNLNHDAMYWYRQDPGQGLRLIYYSQIVNDFQKGDIAEGYSVSREKKESFPLTVTSAQKNPTAFYLCASSSDSWEKLFFGSGTQLSVL.

V and J are TRBV18 and TRBJ1-1, with a tentative D call TRBD1 (5 bases). Germline CDR1 is KGHSH and CDR2 is LQKENI. This CDR3 contains 17 residues. Trimming took off 2 bases at V and 2 bases at J, with 18 bases between the two ends. The CDR3 region is CASSPVSPGFQNTEAFF. Here the CDR3 DNA reads TGTGCCAGCTCACCAGTCTCGCCAGGGTTTCAAAACACTGAAGCTTTCTTT. The variable domain in full, with the rest retrieved from reference TRBV18 and TRBJ1-1, is NAGVMQNPRHLVRRRGQEARLRCSPMKGHSHVYWYRQLPEEGLKFMVYLQKENIIDESGMPKERFSAEFPKEGPSILRIQQVVRGDSAAYFCASSPVSPGFQNTEAFFGQGTRLTVV.

V and J are TRBV28 and TRBJ2-3; a possible D gene is TRBD2 (6 bases). The CDR3 contains 14 residues. The V end was cut by 3 bases, the J end by 6 bases, with 13 bases between. Germline CDR1 MDHEN, CDR2 SYDVKM. The CDR3 sequence is CASSFDGTRDTQYF. The DNA of the CDR3 is TGTGCCAGCAGTTTCGACGGGACTCGCGATACGCAGTATTTT.

There are a few counts of this clone. The CDR3 reads CASSYSGTAYEQYF. The CDR3 nucleotides read TGTGCCAGCAGTTATAGCGGGACAGCCTACGAGCAGTACTTC. The V gene is TRBV2, the J gene TRBJ2-7, with D tentatively TRBD2 (8 bases). CDR3 length: 14 amino acids. The ends were cut back, 5 bases at V and 2 bases at J, with 13 bases in the middle. CDR1 is SNHLY, CDR2 FYNNEI, per germline.

This clone was observed a few times. This chain links TRBV19 with TRBJ1-1, with a weak D call TRBD1 (5 bases). The germline V gene encodes CDR1 LNHDA and CDR2 SQIVND (reference sequence). Trimming took 4 bases from V and 2 from J, leaving 14 bases between them. The CDR3 consists of 15 residues. Here the CDR3 reads CASSSVAGKNTEAFF. The CDR3 coding sequence is TGTGCCAGTAGTAGTGTCGCAGGGAAAAACACTGAAGCTTTCTTT.

This chain's CDR3 is CASSRGRGFVTGANVLTF. CDR3 DNA: TGTGCCAGCAGCAGGGGCAGGGGCTTTGTGACTGGGGCCAACGTCCTGACTTTC. The rearrangement joins TRBV5-6 to TRBJ2-6; D is possibly TRBD1 (6 bases). V was shortened by 4 bases and J by 2 bases, with 19 bases between the two germline ends. The CDR3 consists of 18 residues. CDR1 is SGHDT, CDR2 YYEEEE, per germline.

The chain employs TRBV10-3 and TRBJ2-3; 15 bases align to TRBD2. Germline lookup yields CDR1 ENHRY and CDR2 SYGVKD. Unmatched junction bases numbered 9, after V lost 7 bases and J lost 1 base. The length of the CDR3 is 18 residues. This CDR3 reads CAIKRGLAGGGGTDTQYF. For the CDR3, the DNA is TGTGCCATCAAACGAGGACTAGCGGGAGGGGGAGGCACAGATACGCAGTATTTT.

The rearrangement links TRBV19 to TRBJ1-2; the D is unclear. With 9 bases removed from V and 2 bases from J, the gap between germline ends came to 16 bases. Germline V gene data show CDR1 as LNHDA and CDR2 as SQIVND (reference sequence). This CDR3 is 14 amino acids long. The CDR3 sequence: CASQIPGENYGYTF. In nucleotides, the CDR3 is TGTGCCAGCCAAATTCCCGGGGAGAACTATGGCTACACCTTC.

The J gene is TRBJ1-4, the V gene TRBV7-8; no firm D call. The CDR3 length is 15 residues. CDR1 is SGHVS, CDR2 FQNEAQ, per germline. V lost 1 base, J lost 0 bases, and 6 bases lay in between. CDR3 protein: CASSLDPATNEKLFF. The CDR3 nucleotides read TGTGCCAGCAGCTTAGATCCGGCAACTAATGAAAAACTGTTTTTT. The full variable domain, in which reference TRBV7-8 and TRBJ1-4 provide the parts outside the CDR3, is GAGVSQSPRYKVAKRGQDVALRCDPISGHVSLFWYQQALGQGPEFLTYFQNEAQLDKSGLPSDRFFAERPEGSVSTLKIQRTQQEDSAVYLCASSLDPATNEKLFFGSGTQLSVL.

This clone was picked up one time. V and J are TRBV6-1 and TRBJ1-1; 7 nucleotides agree with TRBD1. With 7 bases clipped from V and 0 bases from J, the junction kept 2 bases outside the gene matches. The CDR3 covers 13 residues. In germline, CDR1 is MNHNS, CDR2 SASEGT. The CDR3 DNA follows: TGTGCCAGCATGGGACAGATGAACACTGAAGCTTTCTTT. The encoded protein is CASMGQMNTEAFF.

In this sample, this clone turned up once. Relative to the germline gene, one junction end is altered; a read error may explain this. The chain has TRBV18 and TRBJ2-5, with 8 bases identical to TRBD1. The length of the CDR3 is 14 residues. The germline V gene has CDR1 KGHSH and CDR2 LQKENI. CDR3 sequence: CAGSPDRGGETQYF. The CDR3 region has the DNA TGTGCCGGCTCACCAGACAGGGGTGGAGAGACCCAGTACTTC.

The J gene is TRBJ1-1, the V gene TRBV19, with TRBD1 matching 9 bases. After removal of 6 bases from V and 5 bases from J, the junction contained 10 bases not matched to a gene. Germline-derived CDR1 and CDR2 are LNHDA and SQIVND (reference sequence). There are 15 residues in the CDR3. The CDR3 nucleotides read TGTGCCAGTAGGTCGACAGGGGGTCCCGGGACTGAAGCTTTCTTT. Translation: CASRSTGGPGTEAFF.

The CDR3 reads CASSLGQGVNTEAFF. The CDR3 bases are TGTGCCAGTAGTTTGGGACAGGGGGTGAACACTGAAGCTTTCTTT. V usage is TRBV19 and J usage is TRBJ1-1, with 11 bases lining up with TRBD1. The CDR3 length is 15 residues. Per the germline V gene, CDR1 is LNHDA and CDR2 is SQIVND (reference sequence). The J segment lost 0 bases and the V segment lost 5 bases, leaving 2 bases of the junction unmatched.

This chain connects TRBV5-5 to TRBJ2-2; D gene ambiguous. Trimming shortened V by 5 bases and J by 6 bases, and 5 bases separated the two germline ends. The CDR3 covers 11 residues. CDR1 is SGHKS, CDR2 YYEKEE, per germline (reference sequence). The CDR3 DNA reads TGTGCCAGCAGGGCCCCCGGGGAGCTGTTTTTT. Translation: CASRAPGELFF.

The chain uses TRBV14 and TRBJ2-2; TRBD2 matches at 7 bases. Losses at the gene ends were 0 bases for V and 4 bases for J; bases not matched to a gene: 8. This CDR3 has 17 residues. The V gene's germline CDR1 is SGHDN and CDR2 FVKESK. The CDR3 region is CASSQDRAGAGTGELFF. The CDR3 coding sequence is TGTGCCAGCAGCCAAGACAGGGCGGGAGCCGGCACCGGGGAGCTGTTTTTT.